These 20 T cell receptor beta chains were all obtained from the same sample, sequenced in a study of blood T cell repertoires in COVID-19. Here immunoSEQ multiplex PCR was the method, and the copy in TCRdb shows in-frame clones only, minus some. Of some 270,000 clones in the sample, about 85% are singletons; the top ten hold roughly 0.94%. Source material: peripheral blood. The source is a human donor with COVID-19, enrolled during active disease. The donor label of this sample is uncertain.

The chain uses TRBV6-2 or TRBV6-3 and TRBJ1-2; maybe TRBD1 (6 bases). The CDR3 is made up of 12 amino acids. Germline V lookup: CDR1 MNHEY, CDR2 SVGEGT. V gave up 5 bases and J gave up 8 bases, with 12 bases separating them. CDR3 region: CASSPQGFGYTF. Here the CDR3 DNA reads TGTGCCAGCAGTCCACAGGGTTTCGGCTACACCTTC.

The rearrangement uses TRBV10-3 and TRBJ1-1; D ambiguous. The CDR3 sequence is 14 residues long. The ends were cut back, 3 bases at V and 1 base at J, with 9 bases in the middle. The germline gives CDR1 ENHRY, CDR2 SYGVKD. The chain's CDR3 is CAISDLTGNTEAFF. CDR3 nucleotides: TGTGCCATCAGTGACCTGACGGGGAACACTGAAGCTTTCTTT.

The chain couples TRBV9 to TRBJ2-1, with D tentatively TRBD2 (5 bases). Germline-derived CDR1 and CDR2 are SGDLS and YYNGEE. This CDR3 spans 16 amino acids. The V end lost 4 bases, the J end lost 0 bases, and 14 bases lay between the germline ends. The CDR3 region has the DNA TGTGCCAGCAGCCCCACAGCGGAGAGCTCCTACAATGAGCAGTTCTTC. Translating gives CASSPTAESSYNEQFF.

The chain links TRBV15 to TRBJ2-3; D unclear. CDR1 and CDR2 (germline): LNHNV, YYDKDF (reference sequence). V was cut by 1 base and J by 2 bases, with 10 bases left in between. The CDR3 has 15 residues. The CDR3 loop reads CATSRGRQDTDTQYF. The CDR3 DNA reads TGTGCCACCAGCAGAGGTCGGCAGGACACAGATACGCAGTATTTT.

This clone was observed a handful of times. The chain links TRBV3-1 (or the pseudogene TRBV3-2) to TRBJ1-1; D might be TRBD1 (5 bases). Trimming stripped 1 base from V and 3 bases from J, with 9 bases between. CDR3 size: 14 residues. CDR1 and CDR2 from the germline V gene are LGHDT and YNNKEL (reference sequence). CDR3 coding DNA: TGTGCCAGCAGCCAAGGTGGGGGGGACACTGAAGCTTTCTTT. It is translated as CASSQGGGDTEAFF.

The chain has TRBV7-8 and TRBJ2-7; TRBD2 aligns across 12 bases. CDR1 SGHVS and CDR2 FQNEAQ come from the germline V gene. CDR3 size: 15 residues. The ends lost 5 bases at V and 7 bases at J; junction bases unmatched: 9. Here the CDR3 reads CASSHLAGGPREQYF. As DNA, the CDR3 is TGTGCCAGCAGCCATCTAGCGGGAGGGCCACGGGAGCAGTACTTC.

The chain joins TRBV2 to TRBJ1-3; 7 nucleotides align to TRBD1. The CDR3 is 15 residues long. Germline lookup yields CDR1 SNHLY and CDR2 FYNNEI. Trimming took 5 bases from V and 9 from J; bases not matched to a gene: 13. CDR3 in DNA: TGTGCCAGCAGTTTTGACCTAGGACAGGCCTCCACCATATATTTT. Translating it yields CASSFDLGQASTIYF.

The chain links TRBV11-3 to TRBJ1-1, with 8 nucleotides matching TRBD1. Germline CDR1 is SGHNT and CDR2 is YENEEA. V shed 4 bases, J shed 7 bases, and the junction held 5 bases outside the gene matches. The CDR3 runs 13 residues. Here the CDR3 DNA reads TGTGCCAGCAGCTCCCCTGGACAGGGTGAAGCTTTCTTT. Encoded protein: CASSSPGQGEAFF.

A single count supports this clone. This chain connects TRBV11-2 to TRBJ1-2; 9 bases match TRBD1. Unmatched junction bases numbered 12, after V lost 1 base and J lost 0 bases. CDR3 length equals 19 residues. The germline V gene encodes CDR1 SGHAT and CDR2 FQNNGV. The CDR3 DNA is TGTGCCAGCAGCTTAGTACCCGCCGTGCGGGACAGGGCTAACTATGGCTACACCTTC. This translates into CASSLVPAVRDRANYGYTF.

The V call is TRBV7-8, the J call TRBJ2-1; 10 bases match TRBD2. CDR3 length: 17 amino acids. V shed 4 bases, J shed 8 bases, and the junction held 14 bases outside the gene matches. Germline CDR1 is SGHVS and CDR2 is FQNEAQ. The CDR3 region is CASSSQSTSGRGYEQFF. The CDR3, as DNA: TGTGCCAGCAGCTCCCAGTCGACGAGCGGGAGGGGTTATGAGCAGTTCTTC.

The CDR3 reads CASSQPTGGAETQYF. The CDR3 DNA sequence: TGTGCCAGCAGCCAGCCTACAGGGGGCGCGGAGACCCAGTACTTC. V and J are TRBV3-1 (or the pseudogene TRBV3-2) and TRBJ2-5, with 9 bases matching TRBD1. The CDR3 is 15 residues long. The V and J ends lost 3 bases and 5 bases, in that order; junction bases with no gene match: 7. The V gene's germline CDR1 is LGHDT and CDR2 YNNKEL (reference sequence).

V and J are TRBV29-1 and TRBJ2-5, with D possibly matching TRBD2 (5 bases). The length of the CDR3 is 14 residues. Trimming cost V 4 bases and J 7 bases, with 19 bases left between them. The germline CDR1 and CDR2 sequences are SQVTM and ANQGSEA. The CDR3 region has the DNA TGCAGCGTTGTGGGCATACCGGGGAGTTCGACCCAGTACTTC. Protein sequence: CSVVGIPGSSTQYF. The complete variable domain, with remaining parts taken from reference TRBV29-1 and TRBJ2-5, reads SAVISQKPSRDICQRGTSLTIQCQVDSQVTMMFWYRQQPGQSLTLIATANQGSEATYESGFVIDKFPISRPNLTFSTLTVSNMSPEDSSIYLCSVVGIPGSSTQYFGPGTRLLVL.

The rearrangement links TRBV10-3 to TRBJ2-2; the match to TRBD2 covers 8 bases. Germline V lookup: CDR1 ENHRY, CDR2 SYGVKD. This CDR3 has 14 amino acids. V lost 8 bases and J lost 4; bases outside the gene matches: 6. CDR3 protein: CAIRPGGVTGELFF. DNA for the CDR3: TGTGCCATCCGCCCGGGGGGGGTCACCGGGGAGCTGTTTTTT.

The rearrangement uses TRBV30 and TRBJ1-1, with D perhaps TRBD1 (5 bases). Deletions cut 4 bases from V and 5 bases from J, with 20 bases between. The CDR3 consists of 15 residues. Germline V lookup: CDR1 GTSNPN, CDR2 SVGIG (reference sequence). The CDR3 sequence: CAWIWGEGTGTEAFF. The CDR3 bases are TGTGCCTGGATTTGGGGGGAAGGTACAGGTACTGAAGCTTTCTTT.

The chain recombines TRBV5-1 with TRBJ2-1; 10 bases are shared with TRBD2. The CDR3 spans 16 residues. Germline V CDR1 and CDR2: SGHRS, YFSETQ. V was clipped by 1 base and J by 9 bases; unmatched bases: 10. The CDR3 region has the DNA TGCGCCAGCAGCTTGCGGCTAGCGGGAGAGGAGGGTGAGCAGTTCTTC. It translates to CASSLRLAGEEGEQFF. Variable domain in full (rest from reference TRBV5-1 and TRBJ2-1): KAGVTQTPRYLIKTRGQQVTLSCSPISGHRSVSWYQQTPGQGLQFLFEYFSETQRNKGNFPGRFSGRQFSNSRSEMNVSTLELGDSALYLCASSLRLAGEEGEQFFGPGTRLTVL.

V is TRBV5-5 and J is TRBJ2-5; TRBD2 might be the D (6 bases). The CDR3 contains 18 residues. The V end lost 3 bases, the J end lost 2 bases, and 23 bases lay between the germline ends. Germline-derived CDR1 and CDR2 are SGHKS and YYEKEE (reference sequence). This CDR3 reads CASSSPGGVAVFQETQYF. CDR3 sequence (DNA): TGTGCCAGCAGCTCCCCCGGCGGGGTAGCGGTTTTTCAAGAGACCCAGTACTTC.

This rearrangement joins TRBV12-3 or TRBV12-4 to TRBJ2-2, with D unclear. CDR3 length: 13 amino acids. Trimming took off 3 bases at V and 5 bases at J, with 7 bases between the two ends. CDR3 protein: CASSFRETGELFF. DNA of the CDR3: TGTGCCAGCAGTTTCCGCGAAACCGGGGAGCTGTTTTTT.

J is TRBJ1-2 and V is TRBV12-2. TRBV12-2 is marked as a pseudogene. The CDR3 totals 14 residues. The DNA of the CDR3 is TGTGCAAGTCGCTTAGCATGGGAGGGTTGCGGCTACACCTTC. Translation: CASRLAWEGCGYTF.

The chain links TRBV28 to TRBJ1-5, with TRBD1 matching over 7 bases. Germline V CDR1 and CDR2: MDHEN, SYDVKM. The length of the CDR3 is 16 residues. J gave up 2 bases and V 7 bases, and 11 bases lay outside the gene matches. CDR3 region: CASTTSRQGGNQPQHF. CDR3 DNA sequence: TGTGCCAGCACGACCTCTCGACAGGGAGGCAATCAGCCCCAGCATTTT.

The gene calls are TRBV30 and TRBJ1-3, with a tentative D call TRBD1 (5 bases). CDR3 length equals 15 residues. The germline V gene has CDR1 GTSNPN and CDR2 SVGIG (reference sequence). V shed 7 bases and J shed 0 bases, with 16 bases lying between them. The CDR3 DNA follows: TGTGCCTTTACCGCGGGGCCCAACTCTGGAAACACCATATATTTT. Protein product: CAFTAGPNSGNTIYF.